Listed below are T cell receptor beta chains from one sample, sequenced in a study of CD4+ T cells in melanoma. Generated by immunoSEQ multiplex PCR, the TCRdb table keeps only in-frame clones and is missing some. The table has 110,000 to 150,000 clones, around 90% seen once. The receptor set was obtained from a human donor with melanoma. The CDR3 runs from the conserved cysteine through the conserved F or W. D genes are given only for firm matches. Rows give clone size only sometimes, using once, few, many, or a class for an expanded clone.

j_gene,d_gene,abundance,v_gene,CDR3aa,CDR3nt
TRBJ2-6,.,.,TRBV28,CASSPLTGANVLTF,TGTGCCAGCAGCCCCCTAACTGGGGCCAACGTCCTGACTTTC
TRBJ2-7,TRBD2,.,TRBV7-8,CASSPTSGYYEQYF,TGTGCCAGCAGCCCGACTAGCGGGTACTACGAGCAGTACTTC
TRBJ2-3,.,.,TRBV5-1,CASSLVPGRTDTQYF,TGCGCCAGCAGCTTGGTCCCGGGGCGCACAGATACGCAGTATTTT
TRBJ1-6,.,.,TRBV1,CTSSPRQGMLEPLHF,TGCACCAGCAGCCCCCGACAGGGAATGTTGGAGCCCCTCCACTTT
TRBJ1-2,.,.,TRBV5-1,CASSLGVDGGYTF,TGCGCCAGCAGCTTGGGAGTCGACGGTGGCTACACCTTC
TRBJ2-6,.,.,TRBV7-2,CASSSQVTGANVLTF,TGTGCCAGCAGCTCCCAGGTCACTGGGGCCAACGTCCTGACTTTC
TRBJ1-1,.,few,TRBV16,CASSQRSDANTEAFF,TGTGCCAGCAGCCAACGATCAGATGCGAACACTGAAGCTTTCTTT
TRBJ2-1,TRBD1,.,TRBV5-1,CASSLVAGQGNNEQFF,TGCGCCAGCAGCTTGGTAGCGGGACAGGGGAACAATGAGCAGTTCTTC
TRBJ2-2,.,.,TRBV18,CASSPRAQGLTGELFF,TGTGCCAGCTCACCACGGGCCCAGGGGCTCACCGGGGAGCTGTTTTTT
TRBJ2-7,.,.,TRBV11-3,CASSPQGGYEQYF,TGTGCCAGCAGCCCACAGGGCGGATACGAGCAGTACTTC